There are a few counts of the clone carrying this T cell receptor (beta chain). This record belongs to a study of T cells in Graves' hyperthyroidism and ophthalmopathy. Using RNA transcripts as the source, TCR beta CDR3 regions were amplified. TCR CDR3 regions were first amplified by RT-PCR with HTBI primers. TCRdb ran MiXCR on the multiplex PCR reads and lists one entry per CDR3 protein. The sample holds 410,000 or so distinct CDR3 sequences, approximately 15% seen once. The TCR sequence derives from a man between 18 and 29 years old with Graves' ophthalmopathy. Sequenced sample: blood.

Here the CDR3 DNA reads TGTGCCAGCAGTGACCCGGGCTCCTATAATTCACCCCTCCACTTT. Translation gives CASSDPGSYNSPLHF. The chain carries TRBV2 and TRBJ1-6; D unclear. Per the germline V gene, CDR1 is SNHLY and CDR2 is FYNNEI. The V and J ends lost 3 bases and 0 bases respectively, with 6 bases between them. The CDR3 runs 15 residues.